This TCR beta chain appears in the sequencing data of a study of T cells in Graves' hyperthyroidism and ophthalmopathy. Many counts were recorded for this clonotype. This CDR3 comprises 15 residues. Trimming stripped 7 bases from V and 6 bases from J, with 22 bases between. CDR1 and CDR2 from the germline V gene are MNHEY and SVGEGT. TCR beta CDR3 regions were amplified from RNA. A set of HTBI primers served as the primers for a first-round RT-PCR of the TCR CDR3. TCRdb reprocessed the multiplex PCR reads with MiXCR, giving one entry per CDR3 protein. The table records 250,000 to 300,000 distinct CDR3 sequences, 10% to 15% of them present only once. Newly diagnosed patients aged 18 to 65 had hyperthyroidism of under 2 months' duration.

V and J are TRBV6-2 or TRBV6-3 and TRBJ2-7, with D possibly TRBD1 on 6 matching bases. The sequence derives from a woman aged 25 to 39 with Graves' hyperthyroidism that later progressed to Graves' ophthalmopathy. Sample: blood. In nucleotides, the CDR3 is TGTGCCAGCATGGGGGTGCCAGGGGACCCACTCGAGCAGTACTTC. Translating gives CASMGVPGDPLEQYF.